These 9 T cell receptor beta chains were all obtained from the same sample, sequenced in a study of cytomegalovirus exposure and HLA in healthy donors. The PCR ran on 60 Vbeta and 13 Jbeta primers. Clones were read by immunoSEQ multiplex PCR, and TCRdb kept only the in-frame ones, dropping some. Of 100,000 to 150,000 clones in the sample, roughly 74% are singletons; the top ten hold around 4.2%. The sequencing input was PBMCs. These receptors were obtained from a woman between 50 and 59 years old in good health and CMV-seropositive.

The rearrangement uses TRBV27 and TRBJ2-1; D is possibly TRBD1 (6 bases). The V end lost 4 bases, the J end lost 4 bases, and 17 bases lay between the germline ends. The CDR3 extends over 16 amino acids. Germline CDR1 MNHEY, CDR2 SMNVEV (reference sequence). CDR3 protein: CASSSGARETYNEQFF. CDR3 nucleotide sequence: TGTGCCAGCAGTTCAGGGGCGAGGGAGACATACAATGAGCAGTTCTTC.

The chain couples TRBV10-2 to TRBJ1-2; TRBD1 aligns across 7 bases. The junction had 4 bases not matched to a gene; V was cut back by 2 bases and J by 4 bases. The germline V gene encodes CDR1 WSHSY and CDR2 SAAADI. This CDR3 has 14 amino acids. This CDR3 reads CASSEPQGGYGYTF. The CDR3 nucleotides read TGCGCCAGCAGTGAGCCCCAGGGGGGCTATGGCTACACCTTC.

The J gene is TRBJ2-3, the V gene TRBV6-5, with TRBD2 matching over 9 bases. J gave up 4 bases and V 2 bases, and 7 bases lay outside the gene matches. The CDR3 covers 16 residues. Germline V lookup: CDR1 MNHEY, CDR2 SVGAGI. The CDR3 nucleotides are TGTGCCAGCAGTTACCGAAGGCGGGGGGGCGCAGATACGCAGTATTTT. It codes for CASSYRRRGGADTQYF.

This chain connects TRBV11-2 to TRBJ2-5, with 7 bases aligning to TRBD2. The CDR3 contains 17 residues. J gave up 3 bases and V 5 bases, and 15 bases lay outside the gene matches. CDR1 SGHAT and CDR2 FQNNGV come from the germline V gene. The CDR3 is CASSRTSSRGNKETQYF. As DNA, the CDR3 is TGTGCCAGCAGCCGGACCTCCTCGCGGGGGAATAAAGAGACCCAGTACTTC.

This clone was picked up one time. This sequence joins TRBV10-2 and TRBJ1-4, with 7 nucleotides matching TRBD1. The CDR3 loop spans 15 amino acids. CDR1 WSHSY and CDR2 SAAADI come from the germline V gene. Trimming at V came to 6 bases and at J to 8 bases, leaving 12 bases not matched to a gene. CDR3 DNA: TGCGCCAGCAGGGGCCGAAACAGGGGTGACGAAAAACTGTTTTTT. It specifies CASRGRNRGDEKLFF.

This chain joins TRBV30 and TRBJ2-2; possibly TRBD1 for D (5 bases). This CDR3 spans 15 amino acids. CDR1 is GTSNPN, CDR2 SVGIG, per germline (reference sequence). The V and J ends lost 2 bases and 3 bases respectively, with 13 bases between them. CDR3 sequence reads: CAWSSGLTHTGELFF. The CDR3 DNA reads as TGTGCCTGGAGTTCAGGGCTTACCCACACCGGGGAGCTGTTTTTT.

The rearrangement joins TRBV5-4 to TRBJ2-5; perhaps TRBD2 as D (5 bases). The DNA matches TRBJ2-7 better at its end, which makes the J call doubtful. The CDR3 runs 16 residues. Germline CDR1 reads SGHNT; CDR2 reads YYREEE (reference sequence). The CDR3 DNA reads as TGTGCCAGCAGCTTGTTTCGGGGTCCAAGCTCCTACGAGCAGTACTTC. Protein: CASSLFRGPSSYEQYF.

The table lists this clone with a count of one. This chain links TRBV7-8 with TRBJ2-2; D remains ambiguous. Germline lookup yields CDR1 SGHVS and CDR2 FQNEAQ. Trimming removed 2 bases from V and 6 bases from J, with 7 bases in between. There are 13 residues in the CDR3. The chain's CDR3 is CASSLTQAGELFF. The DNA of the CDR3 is TGTGCCAGCAGCTTAACCCAGGCCGGGGAGCTGTTTTTT.

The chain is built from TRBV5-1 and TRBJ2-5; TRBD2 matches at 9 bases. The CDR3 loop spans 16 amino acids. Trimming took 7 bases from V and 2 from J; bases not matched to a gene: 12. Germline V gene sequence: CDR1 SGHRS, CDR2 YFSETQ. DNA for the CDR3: TGCGCCAGCTTACTCGACGGGACTAGCAGACAAGAGACCCAGTACTTC. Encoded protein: CASLLDGTSRQETQYF.